These 24 T cell receptor beta chains came from one sample sequenced in a study of cytomegalovirus exposure and HLA in healthy donors. PCR involved 60 Vbeta and 13 Jbeta primers. Some clones are missing from TCRdb's copy, which holds only in-frame ones; the method was immunoSEQ multiplex PCR. The sample lists over 100,000 clones; 81% were seen once. Source material: PBMCs. The receptors originated from a woman in her thirties in good health and CMV-seronegative.

On this clone itself: The germline gene is not matched at one end of the junction; a read error may be the cause. The CDR3 is CASSLAGGANTEVFF. In DNA form, the CDR3 reads TGCGCCAGCAGCTTGGCCGGAGGGGCCAACACTGAAGTTTTCTTT. This chain uses TRBV5-1 with TRBJ1-1; the D gene is possibly TRBD1 (5 bases). CDR1 is SGHRS and CDR2 is YFSETQ in the germline V gene. This CDR3 comprises 15 residues.

V gene TRBV13 combines with J gene TRBJ2-1; D uncertain. The V end was cut by 5 bases, the J end by 7 bases, with 9 bases between. Germline values: CDR1 PRHDT, CDR2 FYEKMQ (reference sequence). This CDR3 comprises 12 residues. The CDR3 DNA is TGTGCCAGCAGCCTTCTTCGGAATGAGCAGTTCTTC. Translating gives CASSLLRNEQFF.

V is TRBV7-8 and J is TRBJ1-1; possible D gene TRBD1, 5 bases. The germline V and J ends were trimmed by 0 bases and 4 bases, with 9 bases remaining between them. Germline CDR1 is SGHVS and CDR2 is FQNEAQ. CDR3 length: 14 residues. This chain's CDR3 is CASSLANRFTEAFF. CDR3 sequence (DNA): TGTGCCAGCAGCTTAGCTAACAGGTTCACTGAAGCTTTCTTT.

V is TRBV15 and J is TRBJ2-2; D uncertain. V was pared by 1 base and J by 6 bases, with 9 bases between. Germline V lookup: CDR1 LNHNV, CDR2 YYDKDF (reference sequence). The CDR3 is 14 amino acids. The CDR3, as DNA: TGTGCCACCAGCAGAGTATATCAGGCCGGGGAGCTGTTTTTT. As protein: CATSRVYQAGELFF.

The CDR3 nucleotides read TGTGCCAGCAGGCCGGGTTTAGGGGGCGGCAATCAGCCCCAGCATTTT. Translation gives CASRPGLGGGNQPQHF. V usage is TRBV2 and J usage is TRBJ1-5; the match to TRBD1 covers 7 bases. Germline loops: CDR1 SNHLY, CDR2 FYNNEI. The ends lost 6 bases at V and 2 bases at J; junction bases unmatched: 10. This CDR3 region has 16 residues.

The table lists this clone with a count of one. The chain's CDR3 is CASSRPASGRFETQYF. The CDR3 DNA sequence: TGTGCCAGCAGCCGGCCCGCTAGCGGGAGGTTTGAGACCCAGTACTTC. The chain couples TRBV7-9 to TRBJ2-5; TRBD2 matches 11 bases. The CDR3 spans 16 residues. J gave up 5 bases and V 5 bases, and 10 bases lay outside the gene matches. The germline V gene encodes CDR1 SEHNR and CDR2 FQNEAQ (reference sequence).

The chain combines TRBV29-1 with TRBJ1-2, with a possible D match to TRBD1 (6 bases). V was clipped by 4 bases and J by 5 bases, with 11 bases between them. CDR3 length: 12 amino acids. From germline, CDR1 is SQVTM and CDR2 ANQGSEA. The CDR3 DNA reads TGCAGCGTTGTCGAGGGGGGGTATGGCTACACCTTC. It is translated as CSVVEGGYGYTF.

The rearrangement links TRBV7-2 to TRBJ2-2; the match to TRBD2 covers 10 bases. This CDR3 spans 16 amino acids. With V trimmed by 4 bases and J by 5 bases, 7 bases remained unmatched. Looked up from germline, CDR1 is SGHTA and CDR2 is FQGNSA. The CDR3: CASSSPGTSATGELFF. The DNA for the CDR3 is TGTGCCAGCAGCTCTCCCGGGACTAGCGCGACCGGGGAGCTGTTTTTT.

The genes are TRBV15 and TRBJ2-1, with TRBD2 as a possible D gene (5 bases). The V end lost 2 bases, the J end lost 6 bases, and 14 bases lay between the germline ends. The CDR3 runs 15 residues. Per germline, CDR1 LNHNV and CDR2 YYDKDF (reference sequence). CDR3 nucleotide sequence: TGTGCCACCAGCAGACGGGATTCCCCTGGCAATGAGCAGTTCTTC. Translating gives CATSRRDSPGNEQFF.

This clone has just a few counts. The chain couples TRBV19 to TRBJ2-2, with D possibly TRBD2 on 6 matching bases. The V gene's germline CDR1 is LNHDA and CDR2 SQIVND (reference sequence). The CDR3 is 14 residues long. V was shortened by 7 bases and J by 4 bases, with 13 bases between the two germline ends. The CDR3 here is CASKRRESTGELFF. CDR3 sequence (DNA): TGTGCCAGTAAGCGACGGGAGAGCACCGGGGAGCTGTTTTTT.

The rearrangement links TRBV5-8 to TRBJ2-7; 11 bases are shared with TRBD2. The J segment lost 2 bases and the V segment lost 7 bases, leaving 5 bases of the junction unmatched. From germline, CDR1 is SGHTS and CDR2 YDEGEE. This CDR3 region has 14 residues. Written as DNA, the CDR3 is TGTGCCAGCGACACTAGCGGGAGAGCCTACGAGCAGTACTTC. It encodes CASDTSGRAYEQYF. Complete variable domain (other parts from reference TRBV5-8 and TRBJ2-7): EAGVTQSPTHLIKTRGQQATLRCSPISGHTSVYWYQQALGLGLQFLLWYDEGEERNRGNFPPRFSGRQFPNYSSELNVNALELEDSALYLCASDTSGRAYEQYFGPGTRLTVT.

The chain carries TRBV4-1 and TRBJ2-1; possibly TRBD2 for D (6 bases). V lost 4 bases and J lost 8, with 21 bases in between. CDR1 and CDR2 from the germline V gene are MGHRA and YSYEKL. This CDR3 comprises 16 residues. As DNA, the CDR3 is TGCGCCAGCAGCCTGTCTTTAGCGGAGAGAGGGGATGAGCAGTTCTTC. It translates to CASSLSLAERGDEQFF.

The V call is TRBV12-5, the J call TRBJ2-3; D is perhaps TRBD1 (6 bases). The CDR3 covers 15 residues. Germline V gene data show CDR1 as LGHNT and CDR2 as FRNRAP. V was shortened by 4 bases and J by 1 base, with 12 bases between the two germline ends. CDR3 residues: CASGWLQGRTDTQYF. CDR3 sequence (DNA): TGTGCTAGTGGTTGGTTACAGGGCCGCACAGATACGCAGTATTTT.

This chain links TRBV7-2 with TRBJ1-1; 9 bases line up with TRBD1. Germline-derived CDR1 and CDR2 are SGHTA and FQGNSA. The CDR3 sequence is 16 residues long. Trimming cost V 5 bases and J 2 bases; bases outside gene matches: 9. The chain's CDR3 is CASSRGQGLLNTEAFF. The CDR3 region has the DNA TGTGCCAGCAGCCGGGGACAGGGCCTGTTAAACACTGAAGCTTTCTTT.

This chain connects TRBV27 to TRBJ2-3, with D perhaps TRBD2 (6 bases). The ends were cut back, 6 bases at V and 7 bases at J, with 8 bases in the middle. CDR3 length: 11 amino acids. The germline V gene encodes CDR1 MNHEY and CDR2 SMNVEV (reference sequence). CDR3 nucleotides: TGTGCCAGCAGCCGGGGGAATACGCAGTATTTT. Protein: CASSRGNTQYF.

V and J are TRBV5-1 and TRBJ2-5; 7 positions agree with TRBD2. In germline, CDR1 is SGHRS, CDR2 YFSETQ. Trimming took 2 bases from V and 5 from J; bases not matched to a gene: 15. The CDR3 runs 17 residues. CDR3 residues: CASSFNLADAKGETQYF. The DNA for the CDR3 is TGCGCCAGCAGCTTTAACCTAGCGGATGCCAAGGGGGAGACCCAGTACTTC.

The chain uses TRBV14 and TRBJ2-7; D ambiguous. With 1 base removed from V and 7 bases from J, the gap between germline ends came to 11 bases. The CDR3 sequence is 13 residues long. CDR1 SGHDN and CDR2 FVKESK come from the germline V gene. CDR3: CASSQVPRWEQYF. The CDR3 DNA reads TGTGCCAGCAGCCAAGTTCCGAGGTGGGAGCAGTACTTC.

V usage is TRBV27 and J usage is TRBJ2-2; tentative D call: TRBD1 (7 bases). Germline V gene lookup returns CDR1 MNHEY and CDR2 SMNVEV (reference sequence). The V gene lost 4 bases and the J gene lost 0 bases, with 12 bases spanning the gap. The CDR3 sequence is 16 residues long. CDR3 sequence (DNA): TGTGCCAGCAGTTCGACAGGGAGGACGAACACCGGGGAGCTGTTTTTT. Protein product: CASSSTGRTNTGELFF.

This chain uses TRBV2 with TRBJ2-1; D unresolved. The CDR3 contains 15 residues. V gave up 3 bases and J gave up 0 bases, with 9 bases separating them. From germline, CDR1 is SNHLY and CDR2 FYNNEI. The CDR3 reads CASSEESSSYNEQFF. The CDR3 nucleotides are TGTGCCAGCAGTGAGGAGTCGAGCTCCTACAATGAGCAGTTCTTC. Full variable domain (outside the CDR3, taken from reference TRBV2 and TRBJ2-1): EPEVTQTPSHQVTQMGQEVILRCVPISNHLYFYWYRQILGQKVEFLVSFYNNEISEKSEIFDDQFSVERPDGSNFTLKIRSTKLEDSAMYFCASSEESSSYNEQFFGPGTRLTVL.

V and J are TRBV9 and TRBJ2-7; TRBD1 aligns across 9 bases. The trim removed 6 bases at V and 4 bases at J, leaving 8 bases unmatched. Germline CDR1 and CDR2: SGDLS and YYNGEE. This CDR3 region has 14 residues. DNA for the CDR3: TGTGCCAGCACCAGGGGGACAGGGAAATACGAGCAGTACTTC. Encoded protein: CASTRGTGKYEQYF.

This clone was seen a single time. The chain uses TRBV7-2 and TRBJ2-5; 7 bases align to TRBD2. The CDR3 consists of 15 residues. The germline V gene encodes CDR1 SGHTA and CDR2 FQGNSA. V lost 4 bases and J lost 4; bases outside the gene matches: 9. CDR3: CASSWGGEGVETQYF. CDR3 nucleotide sequence: TGTGCCAGCAGCTGGGGGGGGGAAGGGGTAGAGACCCAGTACTTC.

V usage is TRBV19 and J usage is TRBJ2-7, with TRBD2 as a possible D gene (5 bases). From germline, CDR1 is LNHDA and CDR2 SQIVND (reference sequence). V lost 4 bases and J lost 2, with 9 bases in between. This CDR3 is built from 13 residues. The CDR3 is CASSNREPYEQYF. CDR3 sequence (DNA): TGTGCCAGTAGTAACCGGGAACCCTACGAGCAGTACTTC.

The chain is built from TRBV4-1 and TRBJ2-3; tentatively, D is TRBD1 (6 bases). This CDR3 spans 17 amino acids. V shed 0 bases and J shed 3 bases, with 16 bases lying between them. Germline V gene data show CDR1 as MGHRA and CDR2 as YSYEKL. The CDR3 loop is CASSQDLAGVVTDTQYF. In DNA, the CDR3 is TGCGCCAGCAGCCAAGATCTCGCAGGGGTGGTGACAGATACGCAGTATTTT.

This chain links TRBV11-2 with TRBJ2-7, with 9 bases fitting TRBD2. The CDR3 is made up of 13 amino acids. The germline gives CDR1 SGHAT, CDR2 FQNNGV. V lost 8 bases to trimming and J lost 6 bases; unmatched junction nucleotides: 8. The CDR3 is CASFGLATSEQYF. The CDR3 DNA follows: TGTGCCAGCTTTGGACTAGCGACCTCCGAGCAGTACTTC.